Following are 6 T cell receptor beta chains from one sample sequenced in a study of T cells expressing NK-cell markers. TCRdb reprocessed the 5' RACE reads and keeps a single row for each CDR3 protein, giving no DNA. The sample table includes over 200,000 distinct CDR3 sequences. Sequencing used blood T cells: a sorted CD56 or NKG2C T cell subset, CD4+ or CD8+ T cells, or bulk PBMC T cells (not recorded which). The receptors come from a man between 18 and 35 years old in good health.

The V and J genes are TRBV20-1 and TRBJ2-5; TCRdb selects TRBD1, and the lack of DNA leaves this call unchecked. CDR1 is DFQATT, CDR2 SNEGSKA, per germline (reference sequence). This CDR3 contains 14 residues. The CDR3 here is CSATRLADQETQYF.

This chain connects TRBV20-1 to TRBJ2-4; TCRdb indicates TRBD2, and absent DNA this call remains unverified. The CDR3 has 13 amino acids. Germline values: CDR1 DFQATT, CDR2 SNEGSKA (reference sequence). The CDR3 region is CSAKSGLLNIQYF.

The chain has TRBV20-1 and TRBJ1-5; the TCRdb D gene call, TRBD1, has no DNA to confirm it. Germline V lookup: CDR1 DFQATT, CDR2 SNEGSKA (reference sequence). This CDR3 contains 16 residues. CDR3 residues: CSARTLAPLLNQPQHF.

The rearrangement joins TRBV7-8 to TRBJ1-5; without DNA, the TCRdb call of TRBD1 cannot be checked. The germline CDR1 and CDR2 sequences are SGHVS and FQNEAQ. The CDR3 covers 14 residues. Here the CDR3 reads CASSLQGADQPQHF.

This chain joins TRBV5-1 and TRBJ2-7. Germline V gives CDR1 SGHRS, CDR2 YFSETQ. The CDR3 consists of 12 residues. CDR3: CASSRSFDEQYF.

The chain has TRBV4-3 and TRBJ1-6. The CDR3 runs to 15 residues. CDR1 is LGHNA, CDR2 YSLEER, per germline. CDR3 in amino acids: CASSQERHNNSPLHF.